This is a list of T cell receptor beta chains from one sample in a study of CD8 T cells in Susac syndrome. TCRdb reanalysed the immunoSEQ multiplex PCR reads using MiXCR and keeps one entry per CDR3 protein. This sample has 150,000 to 200,000 distinct CDR3 sequences, with 90% to 95% found just once. The material sequenced was CD4+ T cells from PBMCs. The receptors derive from a human donor with multiple sclerosis. Both conserved end residues are part of each CDR3. A D gene is named only where the DNA matches it firmly. The listing skips clone size in some rows; elsewhere it reads once, few, many or a size class.

j_call clone_size d_call v_call cdr3_aa cdr3_nt
TRBJ2-1 . TRBD1 TRBV6-6 CASSSPGTGGSGEQFF TGTGCCAGCAGTTCCCCCGGGACAGGGGGCTCGGGGGAGCAGTTCTTC
TRBJ2-3 . . TRBV2 CASRPRRGTDTQYF TGTGCCAGCCGCCCCCGTCGGGGGACAGATACGCAGTATTTT
TRBJ2-7 . . TRBV20-1 CSASLRESQYF TGCAGTGCTAGCCTCAGAGAATCGCAGTACTTC
TRBJ1-3 . . TRBV20-1 CSAPLGNTIYF TGCAGTGCCCCACTGGGAAACACCATATATTTT
TRBJ1-1 . TRBD1 TRBV25-1 CASSEPRQGGGLAEAFF TGTGCCAGCAGTGAACCAAGACAGGGAGGAGGGTTAGCTGAAGCTTTCTTT
TRBJ2-7 . . TRBV12-3/TRBV12-4 CASSLRREGEQYF TGTGCCAGCAGCCTACGGCGAGAGGGCGAGCAGTACTTC
TRBJ2-4 . TRBD1 TRBV3-1 CASSQVQGASSGNIQYF TGTGCCAGCAGCCAAGTACAGGGGGCTAGTTCAGGAAACATTCAGTACTTC
TRBJ2-1 . TRBD2 TRBV30 CAWIAGGAYNEQFF TGTGCCTGGATTGCGGGAGGGGCCTACAATGAGCAGTTCTTC
TRBJ2-7 . . TRBV24-1 CATSDSTRDASGEQYF TGTGCCACCAGTGACTCGACCCGGGACGCATCGGGAGAGCAGTACTTC
TRBJ1-5 . . TRBV18 CASSPGQVGQPQHF TGTGCCAGCTCACCAGGGCAGGTGGGGCAGCCCCAGCATTTT
TRBJ2-7 . . TRBV15 CATSWGRPAEQYF TGTGCCACCAGCTGGGGACGACCCGCCGAGCAGTACTTC
TRBJ2-5 . TRBD2 TRBV20-1 CSAKGTSGLETQYF TGCAGTGCTAAAGGGACTAGCGGGCTCGAGACCCAGTACTTC
TRBJ1-2 . TRBD1 TRBV5-1 CASSSRGLDYGYTF TGCGCCAGCAGCTCCAGGGGGCTTGACTATGGCTACACCTTC
TRBJ1-1 few TRBD1 TRBV11-2 CASSRRQGNTEAFF TGTGCCAGCAGTCGTAGACAGGGGAACACTGAAGCTTTCTTT